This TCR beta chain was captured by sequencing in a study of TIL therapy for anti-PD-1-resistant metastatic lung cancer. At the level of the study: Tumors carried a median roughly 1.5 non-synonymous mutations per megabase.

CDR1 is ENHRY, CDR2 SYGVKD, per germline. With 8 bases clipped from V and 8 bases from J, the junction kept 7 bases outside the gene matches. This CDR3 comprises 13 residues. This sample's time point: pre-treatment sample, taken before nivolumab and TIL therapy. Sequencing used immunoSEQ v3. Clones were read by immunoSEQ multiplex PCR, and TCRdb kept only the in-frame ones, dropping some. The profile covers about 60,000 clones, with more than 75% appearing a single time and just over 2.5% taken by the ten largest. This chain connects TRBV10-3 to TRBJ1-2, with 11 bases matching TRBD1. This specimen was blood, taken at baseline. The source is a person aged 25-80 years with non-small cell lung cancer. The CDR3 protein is CAIGGQGAEGYTF. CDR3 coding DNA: TGTGCCATCGGCGGACAGGGGGCGGAAGGCTACACCTTC.